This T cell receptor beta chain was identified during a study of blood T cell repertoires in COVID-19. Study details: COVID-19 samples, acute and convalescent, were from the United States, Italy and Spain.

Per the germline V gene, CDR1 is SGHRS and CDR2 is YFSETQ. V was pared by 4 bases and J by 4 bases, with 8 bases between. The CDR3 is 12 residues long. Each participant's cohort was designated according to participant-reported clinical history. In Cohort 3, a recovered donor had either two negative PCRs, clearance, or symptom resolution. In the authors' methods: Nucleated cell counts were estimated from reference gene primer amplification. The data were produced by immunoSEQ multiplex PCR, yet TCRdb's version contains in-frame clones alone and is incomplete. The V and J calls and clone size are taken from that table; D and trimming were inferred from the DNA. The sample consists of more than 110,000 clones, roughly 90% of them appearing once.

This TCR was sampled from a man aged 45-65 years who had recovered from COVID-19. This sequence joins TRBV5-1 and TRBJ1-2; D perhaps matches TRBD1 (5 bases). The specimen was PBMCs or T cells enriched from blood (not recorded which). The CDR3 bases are TGCGCCAGCAGCACCGGGGGCTATGGCTACACCTTC. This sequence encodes CASSTGGYGYTF.